The 18 T cell receptor beta chains given below trace back to one sample, sequenced in a study of T cell changes during pregnancy in multiple sclerosis. Method: immunoSEQ multiplex PCR; TCRdb's copy keeps in-frame clones and lacks some. The sample carries about 130,000 clones, less than 97% recorded once. The starting material was peripheral blood, obtained after pregnancy. Receptors were obtained from a female donor with multiple sclerosis, enrolled in a pregnancy study.

V gene TRBV30 combines with J gene TRBJ1-4; D remains unclear. Germline CDR1 GTSNPN, CDR2 SVGIG (reference sequence). Trimming left V 3 bases short and J 4 bases short, with 9 bases between. This CDR3 contains 13 residues. CDR3 loop: CAWSWSGNEKLFF. Here the CDR3 DNA reads TGTGCCTGGAGCTGGTCCGGTAATGAAAAACTGTTTTTT.

This chain uses TRBV4-3 with TRBJ1-1; perhaps TRBD1 as D (5 bases). The V gene lost 4 bases and the J gene lost 1 base, with 7 bases spanning the gap. The CDR3 loop spans 13 amino acids. CDR1 is LGHNA, CDR2 YSLEER, per germline. CDR3 DNA sequence: TGCGCCAGCAGCCGAACAGGGAACACTGAAGCTTTCTTT. Residues: CASSRTGNTEAFF.

The CDR3 sequence is CASSSSGQGASEAFF. The CDR3 DNA reads as TGTGCCAGCTCGTCTTCGGGACAGGGGGCCTCTGAAGCTTTCTTT. The chain uses TRBV18 and TRBJ1-1; 12 bases map to TRBD1. Germline loops: CDR1 KGHSH, CDR2 LQKENI. V was pared by 6 bases and J by 6 bases, with 8 bases of the junction left unmatched. CDR3 length: 15 residues. Filled out from reference TRBV18 and TRBJ1-1, the complete variable domain reads NAGVMQNPRHLVRRRGQEARLRCSPMKGHSHVYWYRQLPEEGLKFMVYLQKENIIDESGMPKERFSAEFPKEGPSILRIQQVVRGDSAAYFCASSSSGQGASEAFFGQGTRLTVV.

The chain couples TRBV18 to TRBJ2-1, with a tentative D call TRBD1 (5 bases). Trimming left V 0 bases short and J 10 bases short, with 13 bases between. Germline V gene lookup returns CDR1 KGHSH and CDR2 LQKENI. The CDR3 is 14 residues long. The CDR3 loop reads CASSPPGGALEQFF. As DNA, the CDR3 is TGTGCCAGCTCACCACCGGGTGGGGCCTTGGAGCAGTTCTTC.

The chain recombines TRBV10-2 with TRBJ1-2; TRBD1 aligns across 9 bases. The CDR3 spans 14 residues. V shed 2 bases, J shed 8 bases, and the junction held 6 bases outside the gene matches. CDR1 and CDR2 from the germline V gene are WSHSY and SAAADI. The CDR3 loop is CASSETGGGYGYTF. CDR3 DNA: TGCGCCAGCAGTGAGACAGGGGGCGGATACGGCTACACCTTC.

The rearrangement links TRBV28 to TRBJ1-5, with 11 bases identical to TRBD1. CDR1 and CDR2 (germline): MDHEN, SYDVKM. V was pared by 2 bases and J by 2 bases, with 8 bases of the junction left unmatched. CDR3 length: 18 residues. The CDR3 sequence is CASSLGTGGLVGNQPQHF. The CDR3 DNA reads as TGTGCCAGCAGTTTAGGGACAGGGGGGTTGGTTGGCAATCAGCCCCAGCATTTT. The full variable domain, with the rest looked up from reference TRBV28 and TRBJ1-5, is DVKVTQSSRYLVKRTGEKVFLECVQDMDHENMFWYRQDPGLGLRLIYFSYDVKMKEKGDIPEGYSVSREKKERFSLILESASTNQTSMYLCASSLGTGGLVGNQPQHFGDGTRLSIL.

The gene calls are TRBV5-1 and TRBJ2-7; D may be TRBD1 (6 bases). The CDR3 sequence is 14 residues long. From germline, CDR1 is SGHRS and CDR2 YFSETQ. With 2 bases removed from V and 6 bases from J, the gap between germline ends came to 15 bases. The CDR3 DNA follows: TGCGCCAGCAGCTTACGTGACAGGTCCAGCGAGCAGTACTTC. It specifies CASSLRDRSSEQYF. Full variable domain (remainder filled in from reference TRBV5-1 and TRBJ2-7): KAGVTQTPRYLIKTRGQQVTLSCSPISGHRSVSWYQQTPGQGLQFLFEYFSETQRNKGNFPGRFSGRQFSNSRSEMNVSTLELGDSALYLCASSLRDRSSEQYFGPGTRLTVT.

This chain connects TRBV16 to TRBJ1-5; D is possibly TRBD1 (6 bases). The ends were cut back, 2 bases at V and 2 bases at J, with 10 bases in the middle. Germline V CDR1 and CDR2: KGHSY, FQNENV. The CDR3 length is 15 residues. The CDR3 DNA reads TGTGCCAGCAGCCAAGGGGGCTTCGGCAATCAGCCCCAGCATTTT. This translates into CASSQGGFGNQPQHF.

V usage is TRBV14 and J usage is TRBJ1-2; D perhaps matches TRBD1 (6 bases). CDR1 is SGHDN, CDR2 FVKESK, per germline. The CDR3 is 14 amino acids. Trimming stripped 6 bases from V and 7 bases from J, with 18 bases between. The CDR3 sequence is CASRSSLLGGGYTF. CDR3 coding DNA: TGTGCCAGCAGATCATCATTACTAGGGGGTGGCTACACCTTC. The whole variable domain, remainder taken from reference TRBV14 and TRBJ1-2, is EAGVTQFPSHSVIEKGQTVTLRCDPISGHDNLYWYRRVMGKEIKFLLHFVKESKQDESGMPNNRFLAERTGGTYSTLKVQPAELEDSGVYFCASRSSLLGGGYTFGSGTRLTVV.

V and J are TRBV28 and TRBJ2-7; no definite D call. V lost 2 bases and J lost 6, with 11 bases in between. The length of the CDR3 is 13 residues. Germline loops: CDR1 MDHEN, CDR2 SYDVKM. The DNA of the CDR3 is TGTGCCAGCAGTTTAAACCCCGGTTTCGAGCAGTACTTC. Amino acids: CASSLNPGFEQYF.

V and J are TRBV27 and TRBJ2-5; 9 nucleotides line up with TRBD1. Germline values: CDR1 MNHEY, CDR2 SMNVEV (reference sequence). The CDR3 runs 16 residues. J gave up 3 bases and V 5 bases, and 10 bases lay outside the gene matches. The CDR3 region has the DNA TGTGCCAGCAGTGAATGGACAGGGGCGATAGAAGAGACCCAGTACTTC. It codes for CASSEWTGAIEETQYF.

V usage is TRBV19 and J usage is TRBJ1-2; D not resolved. The V gene lost 9 bases and the J gene lost 10 bases, with 21 bases spanning the gap. Germline values: CDR1 LNHDA, CDR2 SQIVND (reference sequence). There are 13 residues in the CDR3. CDR3 in DNA: TGTGCCAGCAGACTTAAGGGAGGGAGTTACTACACCTTC. Amino acids: CASRLKGGSYYTF.

The rearrangement links TRBV18 to TRBJ2-6, with D possibly TRBD2 on 5 matching bases. CDR1 is KGHSH and CDR2 is LQKENI in the germline V gene. Trimming stripped 6 bases from V and 0 bases from J, with 21 bases between. The CDR3 runs 19 residues. The CDR3 loop reads CASSPPPLPGSSGANVLTF. The DNA of the CDR3 is TGTGCCAGCTCCCCCCCTCCGCTGCCGGGAAGCTCTGGGGCCAACGTCCTGACTTTC.

The chain joins TRBV10-3 to TRBJ2-2; 11 nucleotides agree with TRBD1. The CDR3 consists of 16 residues. CDR1 and CDR2 (germline): ENHRY, SYGVKD. Trimming cost V 5 bases and J 6 bases; bases outside gene matches: 8. CDR3 amino acids: CAISNKDRGQAGELFF. DNA of the CDR3: TGTGCCATCAGTAACAAGGACAGGGGGCAGGCCGGGGAGCTGTTTTTT.

The rearrangement uses TRBV30 and TRBJ2-7, with D possibly TRBD2 on 5 matching bases. V was cut by 4 bases and J by 5 bases, with 15 bases left in between. The CDR3 extends over 13 amino acids. Germline V gives CDR1 GTSNPN, CDR2 SVGIG (reference sequence). The CDR3 DNA reads TGTGCCTGGAAGGCGGGCCTAGAGAACGAGCAGTACTTC. It yields the protein CAWKAGLENEQYF.

This chain links TRBV6-4 with TRBJ2-1, with D perhaps TRBD2 (6 bases). This CDR3 is 15 amino acids long. Germline CDR1 and CDR2: MRHNA and SNTAGT. With 6 bases removed from V and 10 bases from J, the gap between germline ends came to 22 bases. The CDR3 here is CASSSGGLSMSEQFF. As DNA, the CDR3 is TGTGCCAGCAGCTCCGGGGGACTGTCAATGAGCGAGCAGTTCTTC.

The chain couples TRBV10-1 to TRBJ2-7; 8 nucleotides match TRBD2. V lost 2 bases to trimming and J lost 5 bases; unmatched junction nucleotides: 8. Germline lookup yields CDR1 WNHNN and CDR2 SYGVQD (reference sequence). The CDR3 sequence is 15 residues long. DNA for the CDR3: TGCGCCAGCAGTGAGGGGAGCGGGAGTTGCGACGAGCAGTACTTC. It yields the protein CASSEGSGSCDEQYF.

V and J are TRBV29-1 and TRBJ1-2; 7 bases are shared with TRBD1. Trimming cost V 3 bases and J 4 bases; bases outside gene matches: 8. CDR1 and CDR2 from the germline V gene are SQVTM and ANQGSEA. The CDR3 consists of 14 residues. The CDR3 loop is CSVETARGTYGYTF. In DNA, the CDR3 is TGCAGCGTTGAGACAGCCAGGGGGACCTATGGCTACACCTTC. Supplemented by reference TRBV29-1 and TRBJ1-2, the full variable domain reads SAVISQKPSRDICQRGTSLTIQCQVDSQVTMMFWYRQQPGQSLTLIATANQGSEATYESGFVIDKFPISRPNLTFSTLTVSNMSPEDSSIYLCSVETARGTYGYTFGSGTRLTVV.